Listed below are T cell receptor beta chains from one sample, sequenced in a study of cytomegalovirus exposure and HLA in healthy donors. Clones were read by immunoSEQ multiplex PCR, and TCRdb kept only the in-frame ones, dropping some. The data hold fewer than 70,000 clones, with 74% observed a single time. The sample comprised PBMCs. The receptor source for this set is a woman aged 55-75 years in good health and CMV-seropositive. Both conserved end residues are part of each CDR3. Fields, in order: D gene, V gene, clone size, J gene, CDR3 protein, CDR3 DNA. The D gene is left open where the match is weak. Clone size is given for some rows only: seen once, a few or many times, or a class if the clone is expanded.

TRBD1	TRBV5-4	.	TRBJ2-2	CASSRSPGQGASTGELFF	TGTGCCAGCAGCCGCAGCCCAGGGCAGGGGGCGAGCACCGGGGAGCTGTTTTTT
.	TRBV2	.	TRBJ1-1	CASTSSLNTEAFF	TGTGCCAGCACTAGTAGCTTGAACACTGAAGCTTTCTTT
.	TRBV6-1	.	TRBJ2-2	CASSEQGHGELFF	TGTGCCAGCAGTGAACAGGGTCACGGGGAGCTGTTTTTT
TRBD2	TRBV4-1	.	TRBJ2-5	CASSPGLAEETQYF	TGCGCCAGCAGCCCGGGACTAGCGGAAGAGACCCAGTACTTC
TRBD2	TRBV5-1	.	TRBJ2-3	CASSGTSGSDTQYF	TGCGCCAGCAGCGGGACTAGCGGGAGTGATACGCAGTATTTT
.	TRBV10-3	once	TRBJ2-1	CAISEGSLGFF	TGTGCCATCAGTGAAGGTAGCCTGGGGTTCTTC
TRBD2	TRBV9	.	TRBJ2-3	CASSVGIGGVDTQYF	TGTGCCAGCAGCGTAGGAATCGGGGGGGTAGATACGCAGTATTTT
.	TRBV5-8	.	TRBJ2-7	CASSLSQASYEQYF	TGTGCCAGCAGCTTATCCCAGGCCTCCTACGAGCAGTACTTC
TRBD1	TRBV6-6	.	TRBJ1-1	CASSLTGTANTEAFF	TGTGCCAGCAGTCTAACCGGGACAGCGAACACTGAAGCTTTCTTT
.	TRBV30	.	TRBJ1-3	CAWSRGGNTIYF	TGTGCCTGGAGTAGGGGAGGGAACACCATATATTTT
TRBD2	TRBV10-2	.	TRBJ2-1	CASSLGTSGGLRDEQFF	TGCGCCAGCAGTCTTGGGACTAGCGGGGGGCTCCGGGATGAGCAGTTCTTC
.	TRBV14	.	TRBJ2-7	CASSQVLSSYEQYF	TGTGCCAGCAGCCAAGTTCTCAGCTCCTACGAGCAGTACTTC
.	TRBV29-1	few	TRBJ2-7	CSVAESSYEQYF	TGCAGCGTTGCGGAGAGCTCCTACGAGCAGTACTTC
.	TRBV29-1	.	TRBJ2-1	CSVGGGERYNEQFF	TGCAGCGTTGGGGGCGGAGAAAGGTACAATGAGCAGTTCTTC
.	TRBV6-5	few	TRBJ1-1	CASRTGSTEAFF	TGTGCCAGCAGAACAGGCTCCACTGAAGCTTTCTTT
.	TRBV7-2	.	TRBJ1-5	CASSLGGGIWQPQHF	TGTGCCAGCAGCTTAGGGGGGGGAATCTGGCAGCCCCAGCATTTT
.	TRBV6-1	.	TRBJ1-6	CASSDSGSDSPLHF	TGTGCCAGCAGTGACTCAGGGTCGGATTCACCCCTCCACTTT
.	TRBV5-1	once	TRBJ1-2	CASSLEVVGAGYTF	TGCGCCAGCAGCTTGGAAGTAGTGGGAGCAGGCTACACCTTC
TRBD1	TRBV13	.	TRBJ1-5	CASSARLQGANQPQHF	TGTGCCAGCAGCGCCCGTTTACAGGGGGCCAATCAGCCCCAGCATTTT
.	TRBV6-4	.	TRBJ1-3	CATSTGASGNTIYF	TGTGCCACCTCAACGGGAGCCTCTGGAAACACCATATATTTT
TRBD2	TRBV7-6	.	TRBJ2-1	CASSLEAGGVNEQFF	TGTGCCAGCAGCTTAGAAGCGGGGGGGGTTAATGAGCAGTTCTTC
TRBD1	TRBV5-5	many	TRBJ2-7	CASSLARGQGPGEQYF	TGTGCCAGCAGCTTGGCCAGGGGACAGGGTCCGGGCGAGCAGTACTTC
TRBD2	TRBV7-9	.	TRBJ2-2	CASRRLSGRNTGELFF	TGTGCCAGCAGGCGGCTAAGCGGGAGGAACACCGGGGAGCTGTTTTTT
TRBD1	TRBV6-1	.	TRBJ1-5	CASHDRVVHQPQRF	TGTGCCAGCCACGACAGGGTTGTACATCAGCCCCAGCGTTTT
TRBD1	TRBV9	few	TRBJ1-3	CASSDDRGNTIYF	TGTGCCAGCAGCGACGACAGGGGCAACACCATATATTTT
.	TRBV6-5	few	TRBJ1-5	CASSPQGDNQPQHF	TGTGCCAGCAGCCCACAGGGAGACAATCAGCCCCAGCATTTT
.	TRBV27	.	TRBJ1-6	CASSLSGAPSSYNSPLHF	TGTGCCAGCAGTTTATCGGGGGCCCCGAGCTCCTATAATTCACCCCTCCACTTT
.	TRBV2	.	TRBJ2-1	CASSELASSRGVFEFF	TGTGCCAGCAGTGAGTTAGCATCCTCTCGGGGTGTTTTCGAGTTCTTC
.	TRBV6-5	few	TRBJ1-1	CASSYERGGLPTEAFF	TGTGCCAGCAGTTACGAACGGGGGGGCCTGCCCACTGAAGCTTTCTTT
TRBD2	TRBV30	.	TRBJ2-3	CAWSVRKAGADTQYF	TGTGCCTGGAGTGTACGGAAAGCGGGAGCAGATACGCAGTATTTT
TRBD1	TRBV7-9	.	TRBJ2-2	CASSQTGTGWSTGELFF	TGTGCCAGCAGTCAGACCGGGACAGGGTGGAGCACCGGGGAGCTGTTTTTT
TRBD2	TRBV4-1	.	TRBJ2-7	CASSPEGREAEQYF	TGCGCCAGCAGCCCCGAGGGGAGGGAGGCCGAGCAGTACTTC
TRBD1	TRBV5-4	.	TRBJ1-1	CASRPTGKTEAFF	TGTGCCAGCAGACCGACAGGGAAGACTGAAGCTTTCTTT
.	TRBV6-5	few	TRBJ1-1	CASRLGGGNTEAFF	TGTGCCAGCAGGCTTGGGGGGGGGAACACTGAAGCTTTCTTT
TRBD1	TRBV2	few	TRBJ2-5	CASSEYSLTGGRAETQYF	TGTGCCAGCAGTGAATACTCATTGACAGGGGGCAGAGCAGAGACCCAGTACTTC
TRBD2	TRBV2	once	TRBJ2-1	CASSEALAGGERGEQFF	TGTGCCAGCAGTGAAGCGCTTGCGGGAGGAGAGCGGGGCGAGCAGTTCTTC
TRBD2	TRBV6-5	.	TRBJ2-3	CASRRLAGADTQYF	TGTGCCAGCAGACGGTTAGCGGGGGCTGATACGCAGTATTTT
TRBD2	TRBV14	.	TRBJ2-1	CASRLAGGNEQFF	TGTGCCAGCAGGCTAGCGGGGGGGAATGAGCAGTTCTTC
TRBD1	TRBV14	.	TRBJ1-1	CASSQQTGGTEAFF	TGTGCCAGCAGCCAACAGACAGGGGGCACTGAAGCTTTCTTT
.	TRBV7-9	.	TRBJ1-4	CASNNPNEKLFF	TGTGCCAGCAACAACCCAAATGAAAAACTGTTTTTT
.	TRBV2	few	TRBJ1-1	CATREGGNTEAFF	TGTGCCACCCGGGAGGGGGGGAATACTGAAGCTTTCTTT
TRBD1	TRBV19	.	TRBJ2-2	CASSTTGLRTNTGELFF	TGTGCCAGTAGTACGACAGGGCTCCGAACGAACACCGGGGAGCTGTTTTTT
.	TRBV5-6	.	TRBJ1-4	CASSPVGGGEKLFF	TGTGCCAGCAGTCCGGTCGGGGGAGGGGAAAAACTGTTTTTT
.	TRBV9	.	TRBJ2-1	CASSAPRGYEQFF	TGTGCCAGCAGCGCCCCTAGGGGCTATGAGCAGTTCTTC